This passage covers 21 T cell receptor beta chains from one sample sequenced in a study of blood T cell repertoires in COVID-19. Data came from immunoSEQ multiplex PCR; TCRdb stores just in-frame clones and leaves some out. The top ten clones hold around 8% of a sample with under 200,000 clones, 79% of them seen once. Source material: peripheral blood. These receptors were obtained from a woman aged 60-75 years with COVID-19, enrolled during active disease.

J is TRBJ1-1 and V is TRBV5-1, with a tentative D call TRBD1 (6 bases). Trimming removed 0 bases from V and 0 bases from J, with 9 bases in between. CDR1 is SGHRS, CDR2 YFSETQ, per germline. This CDR3 contains 15 residues. The CDR3 DNA reads TGCGCCAGCAGCTTGGGGGGGCAGCTGAACACTGAAGCTTTCTTT. The encoded protein is CASSLGGQLNTEAFF. The entire variable domain, with the rest obtained from reference TRBV5-1 and TRBJ1-1, is as follows: KAGVTQTPRYLIKTRGQQVTLSCSPISGHRSVSWYQQTPGQGLQFLFEYFSETQRNKGNFPGRFSGRQFSNSRSEMNVSTLELGDSALYLCASSLGGQLNTEAFFGQGTRLTVV.

J is TRBJ1-1 and V is TRBV6-6; perhaps TRBD1 as D (5 bases). V gave up 9 bases and J gave up 8 bases, with 22 bases separating them. CDR3 length: 14 amino acids. Germline CDR1 reads MNHNY; CDR2 reads SVGAGI (reference sequence). CDR3 protein: CASRLGGLEGEAFF. The CDR3 region has the DNA TGTGCCAGTAGACTGGGGGGTCTCGAAGGGGAAGCTTTCTTT.

In this sample, this clone turned up once. The chain recombines TRBV5-1 with TRBJ2-2, with 7 bases identical to TRBD1. This CDR3 is built from 15 residues. Trimming removed 6 bases from V and 1 base from J; junction bases left unmatched: 6. CDR1 is SGHRS, CDR2 YFSETQ, per germline. CDR3 DNA sequence: TGCGCCAGCACCCTCAGACAGGGGAACACCGGGGAGCTGTTTTTT. Its translation: CASTLRQGNTGELFF.

J is TRBJ2-1 and V is TRBV27; D is perhaps TRBD2 (6 bases). V lost 5 bases and J 3 bases, leaving 8 bases between the germline ends. CDR3 size: 13 residues. The germline gives CDR1 MNHEY, CDR2 SMNVEV (reference sequence). CDR3 DNA: TGTGCCAGCAGTCTAGCGCTCTACAATGAGCAGTTCTTC. It yields the protein CASSLALYNEQFF.

This chain connects TRBV7-6 to TRBJ2-3; TRBD1 is a possible D gene (6 bases). Trimming cost V 4 bases and J 2 bases, with 16 bases left between them. The germline V gene encodes CDR1 SGHVS and CDR2 FNYEAQ. CDR3 length equals 16 residues. CDR3 sequence: CASSYGGQFHTDTQYF. The CDR3, as DNA: TGTGCCAGCAGCTACGGCGGACAGTTCCACACAGATACGCAGTATTTT. Complete variable domain (other parts from reference TRBV7-6 and TRBJ2-3): GAGVSQSPRYKVTKRGQDVALRCDPISGHVSLYWYRQALGQGPEFLTYFNYEAQQDKSGLPNDRFSAERPEGSISTLTIQRTEQRDSAMYRCASSYGGQFHTDTQYFGPGTRLTVL.

The chain employs TRBV27 and TRBJ2-7, with a possible D match to TRBD2 (6 bases). Germline CDR1 and CDR2: MNHEY and SMNVEV (reference sequence). CDR3 length equals 16 residues. The germline V and J ends were trimmed by 2 bases and 6 bases, with 20 bases remaining between them. DNA of the CDR3: TGTGCCAGCAGTTTAGATGTAGCGGTCCCGAACGGCGAGCAGTACTTC. It is translated as CASSLDVAVPNGEQYF.

The V call is TRBV28, the J call TRBJ2-2; 8 positions match TRBD1. The V gene end was trimmed by 7 bases and the J gene end by 4 bases; junction bases not matched to a gene: 2. This CDR3 contains 13 residues. Germline CDR1 and CDR2: MDHEN and SYDVKM. The CDR3 sequence is CASTTGGTGELFF. CDR3 nucleotides: TGTGCCAGCACCACAGGGGGCACCGGGGAGCTGTTTTTT.

This chain joins TRBV11-3 and TRBJ2-1, with 11 bases lining up with TRBD2. The CDR3 is 16 residues long. Trimming removed 5 bases from V and 7 bases from J; junction bases left unmatched: 10. Germline loops: CDR1 SGHNT, CDR2 YENEEA. CDR3 nucleotides: TGTGCCAGCAGCCCCGGAACTAGCGGGAGTATTAATGAGCAGTTCTTC. Translated, it gives CASSPGTSGSINEQFF.

The CDR3: CASSQAPGASGADTQYF. As DNA, the CDR3 is TGTGCCAGCAGCCAAGCCCCCGGGGCTAGCGGCGCAGATACGCAGTATTTT. The chain has TRBV4-2 and TRBJ2-3; TRBD2 matches 7 bases. V was pared by 1 base and J by 4 bases, with 11 bases of the junction left unmatched. Germline V gene data show CDR1 as LGHNA and CDR2 as YNFKEQ. There are 17 residues in the CDR3.

The chain recombines TRBV10-3 with TRBJ2-7; maybe TRBD2 (6 bases). V lost 1 base and J 6 bases, leaving 7 bases between the germline ends. This CDR3 has 12 residues. Germline loops: CDR1 ENHRY, CDR2 SYGVKD. CDR3 loop: CAISELGGEQYV. Here the CDR3 DNA reads TGTGCCATCAGTGAGTTGGGGGGCGAGCAGTACGTC.

The chain combines TRBV2 with TRBJ2-5, with TRBD1 as a possible D gene (5 bases). CDR1 is SNHLY and CDR2 is FYNNEI in the germline V gene. The CDR3 runs to 13 residues. With 6 bases removed from V and 4 bases from J, the gap between germline ends came to 12 bases. The CDR3 DNA follows: TGTGCCAGCAGAGGGGAAAGCGTAGAGACCCAGTACTTC. It specifies CASRGESVETQYF.

This sequence joins TRBV11-3 and TRBJ2-2; 8 positions match TRBD2. Looked up from germline, CDR1 is SGHNT and CDR2 is YENEEA. V dropped 5 bases and J dropped 3; count of bases not matched to a gene: 14. The CDR3 sequence is 18 residues long. In nucleotides, the CDR3 is TGTGCCAGCAGCCAGGAGCCTTTCGGCGGGAGGTACACCGGGGAGCTGTTTTTT. This sequence encodes CASSQEPFGGRYTGELFF.

V and J are TRBV2 and TRBJ2-3, with TRBD2 identical over 7 bases. Germline CDR1 SNHLY, CDR2 FYNNEI. The CDR3 length is 15 residues. The V segment lost 3 bases and the J segment 12 bases; nucleotides outside the gene matches: 15. The CDR3 nucleotides are TGTGCCAGCAGTGACGCGTCCAAGCGGGGAACCTCTCAGTATTTT. Translation gives CASSDASKRGTSQYF.

CDR3 loop: CASGFGTGFRNTEAFF. CDR3 bases: TGTGCTAGTGGTTTTGGGACAGGGTTCAGGAACACTGAAGCTTTCTTT. The rearrangement uses TRBV12-5 and TRBJ1-1; 9 nucleotides match TRBD1. The germline gives CDR1 LGHNT, CDR2 FRNRAP. The CDR3 consists of 16 residues. Unmatched junction bases numbered 6, after V lost 3 bases and J lost 1 base. Full variable domain (remainder filled in from reference TRBV12-5 and TRBJ1-1): DARVTQTPRHKVTEMGQEVTMRCQPILGHNTVFWYRQTMMQGLELLAYFRNRAPLDDSGMPKDRFSAEMPDATLATLKIQPSEPRDSAVYFCASGFGTGFRNTEAFFGQGTRLTVV.

The chain combines TRBV13 with TRBJ2-7, with D perhaps TRBD2 (6 bases). Germline CDR1 and CDR2: PRHDT and FYEKMQ (reference sequence). V shed 5 bases and J shed 6 bases, with 20 bases lying between them. This CDR3 has 15 residues. The CDR3 here is CASSPTGTFISEQYF. The CDR3 DNA is TGTGCCAGCAGCCCAACCGGGACTTTTATCTCCGAGCAGTACTTC.

The rearrangement uses TRBV13 and TRBJ2-1; 9 nucleotides match TRBD2. Per the germline V gene, CDR1 is PRHDT and CDR2 is FYEKMQ (reference sequence). The CDR3 consists of 16 residues. The ends lost 3 bases at V and 7 bases at J; junction bases unmatched: 10. CDR3 coding DNA: TGTGCCAGCAGCTTGGCCCTAGCGGGACAATTAAATGAGCAGTTCTTC. This gives the protein CASSLALAGQLNEQFF.

This chain connects TRBV4-1 to TRBJ2-7, with a weak D call TRBD2 (6 bases). Germline CDR1 MGHRA, CDR2 YSYEKL. The CDR3 is 15 amino acids. V lost 4 bases to trimming and J lost 6 bases, with 19 bases between them. The CDR3 is CASSLRLVDNFEQYF. The CDR3 DNA is TGCGCCAGCAGCCTCCGACTAGTTGACAACTTCGAGCAGTACTTC.

This rearrangement joins TRBV12-3 or TRBV12-4 to TRBJ2-2; unclear D gene. The CDR3 has 13 residues. Trimming took off 3 bases at V and 7 bases at J, with 9 bases between the two ends. CDR3 sequence (DNA): TGTGCCAGCAGTTTGTTCGGTATCGGGGAGCTGTTTTTT. Amino acid sequence: CASSLFGIGELFF.

The rearrangement links TRBV19 to TRBJ1-5; TRBD1 is a possible D gene (5 bases). Germline lookup yields CDR1 LNHDA and CDR2 SQIVND (reference sequence). V dropped 6 bases and J dropped 6 bases, with 18 bases sitting between them. The CDR3 spans 15 residues. The DNA for the CDR3 is TGTGCCAGTAGCCAGGGCGTGGGCAACTTTCAGCCCCAGCATTTT. Translating it yields CASSQGVGNFQPQHF.

The V and J genes are TRBV5-1 and TRBJ1-1, with 7 bases that match TRBD1. V shed 4 bases and J 1 base; nucleotides not matched to a gene: 4. Per the germline V gene, CDR1 is SGHRS and CDR2 is YFSETQ. This CDR3 is 14 amino acids long. The DNA of the CDR3 is TGCGCCAGCAGCCCGCAGGGGGGGAACACTGAAGCTTTCTTT. This codes for CASSPQGGNTEAFF.

The rearrangement uses TRBV2 and TRBJ1-4, with TRBD1 as a possible D gene (6 bases). Trimming shortened V by 3 bases and J by 8 bases, and 13 bases separated the two germline ends. The CDR3 sequence is 14 residues long. CDR1 is SNHLY, CDR2 FYNNEI, per germline. The CDR3 region is CASSEFRGLEKLFF. CDR3 DNA sequence: TGTGCCAGCAGTGAGTTCAGGGGTTTGGAAAAACTGTTTTTT.